This entry features one T cell receptor (beta chain) sequence. Its target is not known. This entry is derived from a study of cytomegalovirus exposure and HLA in healthy donors. Study findings and constraints: It was reportedly the case that the classifier diagnosed cytomegalovirus status with high specificity and sensitivity. Beyond CMV serostatus, there was no information to go on about immune exposure. Specificity of a few CMV-associated chains for CMV antigens was verified in vitro. Compared with the approximately 670-donor mean, an Asian-associated ancestry cluster reportedly had fewer N-insertions, according to a later analysis.

J lost 3 bases, V lost 4 bases, and 7 bases had no gene match. The CDR3 sequence is 14 residues long. Per germline, CDR1 SGHRS and CDR2 YFSETQ. PCR primers comprised 60 Vbeta and 13 Jbeta primers. The repertoire was sequenced with immunoSEQ multiplex PCR; TCRdb's copy has only in-frame clones and lacks some. The table lists over 110,000 clones, about 79% of them singletons. This clonotype was sampled from a male donor in good health and CMV-seronegative. The chain employs TRBV5-1 and TRBJ2-7; TRBD1 agrees at 7 bases. Sequencing was carried out using PBMCs. CDR3 sequence reads: CASSIIGTDYEQYF. The CDR3 DNA is TGCGCCAGCAGCATTATAGGGACAGACTACGAGCAGTACTTC.